This T cell receptor (beta chain) was identified during a study of T cell responses to AZD1222 COVID-19 vaccine. Looking at the study overall: Second-dose groups at about 4 or about 12 weeks were pooled. Study-wide findings and caveats: The donor cohort was predominantly white British with a female majority, and clonal diversity may have been underestimated. Every sample of the repertoires postdated the peak T cell response. Across spike, vaccine-associated CD4 TCRs were found, dominant at 160-218 and 743-854.

The method was immunoSEQ multiplex PCR; TCRdb's version includes in-frame clones alone and lacks a portion of them. This table has some 150,000 clones, about 88% appearing once. J gave up 4 bases and V 7 bases, and 9 bases lay outside the gene matches. This CDR3 is built from 14 residues. Per germline, CDR1 MNHEY and CDR2 SVGAGI. This clone was detected only a few times. Its antigen is unidentified. Here the sequenced sample was peripheral blood, taken on day 0 of AZD1222 vaccination. The TCR sequence derives from an adult in good health. This rearrangement joins TRBV6-5 to TRBJ1-2, with TRBD1 matching 7 bases. The CDR3 region is CASTRGGGIYGYTF. CDR3 sequence (DNA): TGTGCCAGCACCCGAGGAGGGGGCATCTATGGCTACACCTTC.